Listed below are T cell receptor beta chains from one sample, sequenced in a study of blood T cell repertoires in COVID-19. TCRdb's copy holds only in-frame clones and misses some; the assay was immunoSEQ multiplex PCR. The sample includes 150,000 to 200,000 clones, 70% to 90% of them seen just once. Sequencing input: peripheral blood. All receptors derive from a woman aged 25 to 39 with acute or convalescent COVID-19. CDR3s include the opening cysteine and the closing phenylalanine or tryptophan. The D gene is left open where the match is weak. Only some rows state a clone size, as once, few, many or a class for expanded clones.

J gene,clone size,V gene,D gene,CDR3 DNA,CDR3 protein
TRBJ1-5,few,TRBV7-8,.,TGTGCCAGCAGCGGTCCAGGAATGGGTCAGCCCCAGCATTTT,CASSGPGMGQPQHF
TRBJ2-1,few,TRBV2,.,TGTGCCAGCAGTGAAACCGGGGAGCAGTTCTTC,CASSETGEQFF
TRBJ2-3,.,TRBV30,TRBD2,TGTGCCTGGAACGAGGGAGCCGGGACTAGTGGGTATTTT,CAWNEGAGTSGYF
TRBJ2-1,.,TRBV20-1,.,TGCAGTGCCGCTAGGGGCAGCGAGCAGTTCTTC,CSAARGSEQFF
TRBJ2-7,.,TRBV11-2,TRBD1,TGTGCCAGCAGCCACCGACAGGGGGCCTACGAGCAGTACTTC,CASSHRQGAYEQYF
TRBJ2-1,.,TRBV7-9,TRBD2,TGTGCCAGCAGCTTTCTCGGACTAGCGGGAAGTGAGCAGTTCTTC,CASSFLGLAGSEQFF
TRBJ1-5,.,TRBV30,.,TGTGCCTGGAGTGGGACAGAGCTTGGGCAGCCCCAGCATTTT,CAWSGTELGQPQHF
TRBJ1-1,.,TRBV12-3/TRBV12-4,.,TGTGCCAGCAGAATCGGGGGATTCACTGAAGCTTTCTTT,CASRIGGFTEAFF
TRBJ1-1,.,TRBV6-5,.,TGTGCCAGCAGTTCTACGGGGGCTGAAGCTTTCTTT,CASSSTGAEAFF
TRBJ2-1,.,TRBV6-1,TRBD2,TGTGCCAGCAGTGATAGCGGGATGGTCTACAATGAGCAGTTCTTC,CASSDSGMVYNEQFF
TRBJ2-3,once,TRBV28,TRBD1,TGTGCCAGCAGCCAATCCCAGGGGGCAGATACGCAGTATTTT,CASSQSQGADTQYF
TRBJ2-7,.,TRBV3-1/TRBV3-2,.,TGTGCCAGCGGTAAATCCTTCGGGTACGAGCAGTACTTC,CASGKSFGYEQYF
TRBJ2-1,.,TRBV24-1,.,TGTGCCACCAGTGATTTGCCTCCGTTCTCCTACAATGAGCAGTTCTTC,CATSDLPPFSYNEQFF
TRBJ2-1,.,TRBV6-5,.,TGTGCCAGCAGTCCGGGACTCGTTCCGTTCTTC,CASSPGLVPFF
TRBJ1-1,.,TRBV5-5,.,TGTGCCAGCAGTCCCAGGGAATACACTGAAGCTTTCTTT,CASSPREYTEAFF
TRBJ1-1,.,TRBV29-1,.,TGCAGCGTTCAAGGCAGGCTGAACACTGAAGCTTTCTTT,CSVQGRLNTEAFF
TRBJ2-7,.,TRBV5-1,.,TGCGCCAGCAGCTTGGACAATCCCTACGAGCAGTACTTC,CASSLDNPYEQYF
TRBJ1-5,few,TRBV6-5,TRBD1,TGTGCCAGCAGTCGAACAGGGGTTAGCAATCAGCCCCAGCATTTT,CASSRTGVSNQPQHF
TRBJ1-4,.,TRBV28,.,TGTGCCAGCCGCCAGTTTGACAGTGAAAAACTGTTTTTT,CASRQFDSEKLFF
TRBJ2-1,once,TRBV7-9,.,TGTGCCAGCACCCCCCCGGGAGCGAGGAATGAGCAGTTCTTC,CASTPPGARNEQFF
TRBJ2-3,.,TRBV24-1,.,TGTGCCACCAGTGATCCCAGAGGGAGCGGTACGCAGTATTTT,CATSDPRGSGTQYF
TRBJ2-5,.,TRBV2,.,TGTGCCAGCACGGTTGAAGAGACCCAGTACTTC,CASTVEETQYF
TRBJ2-7,.,TRBV2,TRBD2,TGTGCCAGCAGAGGTTATAGCGGGGGGCAGTACTTC,CASRGYSGGQYF
TRBJ1-1,few,TRBV29-1,.,TGCAGCATTGAGGGGAGTGACACTGAAGCTTTCTTT,CSIEGSDTEAFF